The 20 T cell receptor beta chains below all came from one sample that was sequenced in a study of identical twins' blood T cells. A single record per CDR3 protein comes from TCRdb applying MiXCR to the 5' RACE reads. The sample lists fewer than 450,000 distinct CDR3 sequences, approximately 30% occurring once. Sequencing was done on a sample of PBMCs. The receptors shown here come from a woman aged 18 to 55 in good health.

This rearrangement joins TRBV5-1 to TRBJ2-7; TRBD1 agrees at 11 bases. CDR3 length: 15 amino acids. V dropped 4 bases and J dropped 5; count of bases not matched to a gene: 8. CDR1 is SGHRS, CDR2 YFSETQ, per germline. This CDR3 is CASSLRDRGMHEQYF. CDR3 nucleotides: TGCGCCAGCAGCCTCCGGGACAGGGGGATGCACGAGCAGTACTTC. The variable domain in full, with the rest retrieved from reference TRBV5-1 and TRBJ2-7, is KAGVTQTPRYLIKTRGQQVTLSCSPISGHRSVSWYQQTPGQGLQFLFEYFSETQRNKGNFPGRFSGRQFSNSRSEMNVSTLELGDSALYLCASSLRDRGMHEQYFGPGTRLTVT.

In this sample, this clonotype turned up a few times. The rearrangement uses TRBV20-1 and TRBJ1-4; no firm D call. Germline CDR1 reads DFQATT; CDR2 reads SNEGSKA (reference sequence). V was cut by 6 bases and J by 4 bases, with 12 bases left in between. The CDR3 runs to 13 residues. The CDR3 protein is CSAWEQDNEKLFF. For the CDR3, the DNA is TGCAGTGCCTGGGAGCAGGATAATGAAAAACTGTTTTTT.

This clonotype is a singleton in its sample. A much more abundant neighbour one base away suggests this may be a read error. The CDR3 protein is CAIKSGLRRGGELFF. The DNA of the CDR3 is TGTGCCATCAAGTCAGGGTTGAGGCGGGGCGGGGAGCTGTTTTTT. This chain connects TRBV21-1 to TRBJ2-2; the table's D gene call, TRBD1, was not cross checked with the DNA. TRBV21-1 is classified as a pseudogene. The length of the CDR3 is 15 residues.

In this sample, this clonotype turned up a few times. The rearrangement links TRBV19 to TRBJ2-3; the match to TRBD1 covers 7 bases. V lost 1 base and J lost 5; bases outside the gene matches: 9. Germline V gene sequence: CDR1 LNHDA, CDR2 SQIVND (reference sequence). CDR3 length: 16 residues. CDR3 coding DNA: TGTGCCAGTAGTATAGGGACAGGAGCGGCGGGAGATACGCAGTATTTT. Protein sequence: CASSIGTGAAGDTQYF.

The CDR3 nucleotides are TGTGCCAGCAGTCAGGTCCCCTACCTCTATGGCTACACCTTC. This codes for CASSQVPYLYGYTF. This rearrangement joins TRBV2 to TRBJ1-2; D unresolved. This CDR3 spans 14 amino acids. Between the trimmed V and J ends, which lost 5 bases and 4 bases, there was a span of 14 bases. From germline, CDR1 is SNHLY and CDR2 FYNNEI.

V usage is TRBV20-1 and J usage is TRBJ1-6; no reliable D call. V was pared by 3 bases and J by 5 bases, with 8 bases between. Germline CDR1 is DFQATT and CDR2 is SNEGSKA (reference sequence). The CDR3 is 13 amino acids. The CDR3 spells CSARSWDNSPLHF. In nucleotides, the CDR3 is TGCAGTGCTAGGTCATGGGATAATTCACCCCTCCACTTT.

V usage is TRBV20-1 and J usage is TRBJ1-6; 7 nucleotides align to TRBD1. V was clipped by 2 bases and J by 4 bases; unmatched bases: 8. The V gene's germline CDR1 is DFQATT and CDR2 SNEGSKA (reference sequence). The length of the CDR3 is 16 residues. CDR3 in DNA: TGCAGTGCTAGACAAACCGGGACAGAGTATAATTCACCCCTCCACTTT. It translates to CSARQTGTEYNSPLHF.

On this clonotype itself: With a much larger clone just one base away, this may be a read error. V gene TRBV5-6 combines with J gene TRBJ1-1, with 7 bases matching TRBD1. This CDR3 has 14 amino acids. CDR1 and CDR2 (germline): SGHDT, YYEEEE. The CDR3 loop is CANSFGTENTEAFF. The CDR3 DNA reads TGTGCCAACAGCTTCGGGACAGAGAACACTGAAGCTTTCTTT.

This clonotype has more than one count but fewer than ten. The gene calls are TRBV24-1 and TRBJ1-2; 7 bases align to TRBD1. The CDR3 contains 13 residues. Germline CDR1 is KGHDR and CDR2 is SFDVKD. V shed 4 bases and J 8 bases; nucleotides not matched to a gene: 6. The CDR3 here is CATSDRVGGGYTF. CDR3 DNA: TGTGCCACCAGTGACCGCGTAGGGGGCGGCTACACCTTC.

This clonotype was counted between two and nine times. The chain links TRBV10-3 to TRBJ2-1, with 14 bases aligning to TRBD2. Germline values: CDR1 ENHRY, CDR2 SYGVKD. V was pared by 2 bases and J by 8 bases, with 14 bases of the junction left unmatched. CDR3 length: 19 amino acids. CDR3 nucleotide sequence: TGTGCCATCAGTGAGCGAGGACTAGCGGGAGGCCGGTTTAGGGATGAGCAGTTCTTC. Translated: CAISERGLAGGRFRDEQFF.

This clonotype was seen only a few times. Here the CDR3 reads CASSQDSTGSGNTIYF. The CDR3 DNA follows: TGTGCCAGCAGCCAAGATTCGACAGGGTCTGGAAACACCATATATTTT. This chain joins TRBV14 and TRBJ1-3, with 7 bases matching TRBD1. V gave up 0 bases and J gave up 1 base; unmatched junction bases: 3. Germline V gene data show CDR1 as SGHDN and CDR2 as FVKESK. This CDR3 is built from 16 residues.

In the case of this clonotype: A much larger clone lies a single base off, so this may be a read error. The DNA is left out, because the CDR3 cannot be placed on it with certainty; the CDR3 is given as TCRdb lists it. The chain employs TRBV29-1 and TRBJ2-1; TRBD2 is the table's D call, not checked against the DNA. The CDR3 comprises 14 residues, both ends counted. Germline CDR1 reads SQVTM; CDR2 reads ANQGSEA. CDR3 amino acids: CSVVASGIHNEKFF.

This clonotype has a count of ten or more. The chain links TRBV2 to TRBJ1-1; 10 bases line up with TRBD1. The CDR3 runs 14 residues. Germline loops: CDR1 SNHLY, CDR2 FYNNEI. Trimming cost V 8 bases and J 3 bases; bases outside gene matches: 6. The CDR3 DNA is TGTGCCAGCCGTTGGGACAGGGGTGACACTGAAGCTTTCTTT. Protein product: CASRWDRGDTEAFF.

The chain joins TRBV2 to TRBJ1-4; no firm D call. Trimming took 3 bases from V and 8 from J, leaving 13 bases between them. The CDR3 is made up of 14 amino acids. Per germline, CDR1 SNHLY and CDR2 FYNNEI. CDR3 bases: TGTGCCAGCAGTGACCTCGCCGAGAACGAAAAACTGTTTTTT. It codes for CASSDLAENEKLFF.

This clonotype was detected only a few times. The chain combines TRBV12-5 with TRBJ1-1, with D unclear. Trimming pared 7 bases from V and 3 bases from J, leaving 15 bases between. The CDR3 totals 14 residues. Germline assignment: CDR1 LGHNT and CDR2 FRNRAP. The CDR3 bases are TGTGCTAGTGTTGGCCCCTCGAGTGACACTGAAGCTTTCTTT. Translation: CASVGPSSDTEAFF.

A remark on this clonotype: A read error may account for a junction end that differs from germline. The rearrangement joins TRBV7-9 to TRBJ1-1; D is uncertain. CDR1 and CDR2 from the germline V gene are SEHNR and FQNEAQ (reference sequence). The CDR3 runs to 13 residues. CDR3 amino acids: CASSFGVRADAFF. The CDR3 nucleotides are TGTGCCAGCAGCTTTGGAGTACGGGCTGATGCTTTCTTT. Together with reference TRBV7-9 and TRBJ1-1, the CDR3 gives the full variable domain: DTGVSQNPRHKITKRGQNVTFRCDPISEHNRLYWYRQTLGQGPEFLTYFQNEAQLEKSRLLSDRFSAERPKGSFSTLEIQRTEQGDSAMYLCASSFGVRADAFFGQGTRLTVV.

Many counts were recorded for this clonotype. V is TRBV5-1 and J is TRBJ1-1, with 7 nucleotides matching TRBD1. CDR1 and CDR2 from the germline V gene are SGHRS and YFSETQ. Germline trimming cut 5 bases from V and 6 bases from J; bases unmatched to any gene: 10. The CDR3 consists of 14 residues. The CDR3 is CASSSTGLGAEAFF. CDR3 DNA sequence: TGCGCCAGCAGTTCGACAGGGCTAGGGGCTGAAGCTTTCTTT.

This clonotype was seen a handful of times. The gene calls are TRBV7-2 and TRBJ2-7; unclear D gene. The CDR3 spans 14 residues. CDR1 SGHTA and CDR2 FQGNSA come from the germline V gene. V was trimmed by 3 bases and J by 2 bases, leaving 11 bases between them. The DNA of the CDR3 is TGTGCCAGCAGCTTGCGGAAACTCACCTACGAGCAGTACTTC. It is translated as CASSLRKLTYEQYF. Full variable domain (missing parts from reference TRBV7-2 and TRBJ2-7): GAGVSQSPSNKVTEKGKDVELRCDPISGHTALYWYRQSLGQGLEFLIYFQGNSAPDKSGLPSDRFSAERTGGSVSTLTIQRTQQEDSAVYLCASSLRKLTYEQYFGPGTRLTVT.

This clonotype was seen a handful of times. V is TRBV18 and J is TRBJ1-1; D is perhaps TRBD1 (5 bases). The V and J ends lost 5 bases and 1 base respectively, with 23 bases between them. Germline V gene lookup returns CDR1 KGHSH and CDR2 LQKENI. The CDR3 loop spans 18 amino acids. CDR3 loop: CASSINGGSARGNTEAFF. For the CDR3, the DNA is TGTGCCAGCTCAATTAACGGCGGGAGCGCGAGGGGGAACACTGAAGCTTTCTTT.

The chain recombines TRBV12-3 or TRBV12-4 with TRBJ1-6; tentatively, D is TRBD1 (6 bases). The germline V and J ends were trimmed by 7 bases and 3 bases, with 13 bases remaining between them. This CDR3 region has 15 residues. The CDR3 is CASTRGSLYNSPLHF. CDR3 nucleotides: TGTGCCAGCACCAGGGGATCCCTCTATAATTCACCCCTCCACTTT.